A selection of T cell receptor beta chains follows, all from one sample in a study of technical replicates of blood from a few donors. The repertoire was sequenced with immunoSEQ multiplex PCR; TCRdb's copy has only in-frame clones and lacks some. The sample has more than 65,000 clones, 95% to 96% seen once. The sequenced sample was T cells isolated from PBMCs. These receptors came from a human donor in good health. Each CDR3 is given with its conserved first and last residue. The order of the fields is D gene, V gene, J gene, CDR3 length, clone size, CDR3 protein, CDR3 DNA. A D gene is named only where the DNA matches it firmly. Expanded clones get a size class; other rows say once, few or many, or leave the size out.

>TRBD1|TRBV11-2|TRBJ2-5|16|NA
CASSRPTGTDQETQYF
TGTGCCAGCAGCCGACCGACCGGGACAGATCAAGAGACCCAGTACTTC
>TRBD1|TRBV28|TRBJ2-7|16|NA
CASSFDRAAAKYEQYF
TGTGCCAGCAGTTTTGACAGGGCGGCCGCCAAGTACGAGCAGTACTTC
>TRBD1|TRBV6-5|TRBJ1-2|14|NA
CASSYEGATYGYTF
TGTGCCAGCAGTTACGAGGGGGCGACCTATGGCTACACCTTC
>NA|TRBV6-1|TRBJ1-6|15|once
CASSEVTGLDSPLHF
TGTGCCAGCAGTGAAGTCACAGGGTTGGATTCACCCCTCCACTTT
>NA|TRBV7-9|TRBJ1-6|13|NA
CASSLSGEGPLHF
TGTGCCAGCAGCTTATCGGGGGAGGGACCCCTCCACTTT
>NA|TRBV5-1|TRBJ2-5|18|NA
CASSLGRTDLLATETQYF
TGCGCCAGCAGCTTGGGACGGACCGATCTACTAGCAACTGAGACCCAGTACTTC
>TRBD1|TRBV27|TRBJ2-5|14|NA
CASSPLGQQETQYF
TGTGCCAGCAGTCCTCTGGGACAGCAAGAGACCCAGTACTTC
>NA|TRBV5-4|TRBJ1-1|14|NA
CASSSGNPYTEAFF
TGTGCCAGCAGCTCCGGGAACCCTTACACTGAAGCTTTCTTT
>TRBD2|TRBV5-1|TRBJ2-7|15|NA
CASSPGLAGDYEQYF
TGCGCCAGCAGCCCCGGACTAGCGGGTGACTACGAGCAGTACTTC
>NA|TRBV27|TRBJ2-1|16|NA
CASSFGGGGANNEQFF
TGTGCCAGCAGTTTCGGGGGAGGGGGTGCAAACAATGAGCAGTTCTTC
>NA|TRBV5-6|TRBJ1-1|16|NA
CASSLLLREVNTEAFF
TGTGCCAGCAGCTTGCTGCTACGGGAGGTGAACACTGAAGCTTTCTTT
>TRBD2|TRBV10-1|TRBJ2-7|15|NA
CASSEFRDYSYEQYF
TGCGCCAGCAGTGAGTTTAGGGACTACTCCTACGAGCAGTACTTC
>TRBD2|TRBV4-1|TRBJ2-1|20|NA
CASSHRGGTRIGVLKPEQFF
TGCGCCAGCAGCCACCGGGGGGGGACACGTATAGGGGTTTTGAAGCCTGAGCAGTTCTTC
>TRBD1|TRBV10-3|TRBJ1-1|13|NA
CAISEEVLGDRLF
TGTGCCATCAGTGAGGAGGTTCTTGGGGACAGGCTCTTT
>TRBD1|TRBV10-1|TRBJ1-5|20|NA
CASSLSFKDRSTDSNQPQHF
TGCGCCAGCAGTCTTAGTTTTAAGGACAGGAGCACTGATAGCAATCAGCCCCAGCATTTT
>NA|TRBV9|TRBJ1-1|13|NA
CASSVVDGQRNFF
TGTGCCAGCAGCGTAGTCGACGGACAGAGGAATTTCTTT
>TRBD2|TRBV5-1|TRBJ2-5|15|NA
CASVSGGGRQETQYF
TGCGCCAGCGTGTCTGGCGGGGGGCGCCAAGAGACCCAGTACTTC
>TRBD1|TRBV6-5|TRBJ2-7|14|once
CASRGATGTNEQYF
TGTGCCAGCAGGGGCGCGACAGGGACGAACGAGCAGTACTTC
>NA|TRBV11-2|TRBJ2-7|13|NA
CASSVGLLYEQYF
TGTGCCAGCAGCGTTGGGCTCCTCTACGAGCAGTACTTC
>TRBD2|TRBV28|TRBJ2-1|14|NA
CAGQASGIYNEQFF
TGTGCCGGGCAAGCCAGCGGGATTTACAATGAGCAGTTCTTC
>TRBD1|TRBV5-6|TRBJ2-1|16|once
CASSPPGQGDYNEQFF
TGTGCCAGCAGCCCACCGGGACAGGGAGACTACAATGAGCAGTTCTTC
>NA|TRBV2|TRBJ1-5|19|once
CASKRTANGAPYSNQPQHF
TGTGCCAGCAAACGGACAGCTAATGGCGCCCCTTATAGCAATCAGCCCCAGCATTTT
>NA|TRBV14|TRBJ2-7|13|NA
CASSWGRTYEQYF
TGTGCCAGCAGCTGGGGCAGAACCTACGAGCAGTACTTC
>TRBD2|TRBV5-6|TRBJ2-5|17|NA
CASSSRDSGVLEETQYF
TGTGCCAGCAGCTCCAGGGATAGCGGGGTTCTTGAAGAGACCCAGTACTTC
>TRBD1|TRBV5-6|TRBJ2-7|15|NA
CASSFTRGRFYEQYF
TGTGCCAGCAGCTTTACCAGGGGGCGTTTCTACGAGCAGTACTTC
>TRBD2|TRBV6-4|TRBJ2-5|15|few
CASSPTTSGQETQYF
TGTGCCAGCAGCCCCACTACTAGCGGTCAAGAGACCCAGTACTTC
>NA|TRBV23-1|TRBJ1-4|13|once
CASSQDRGEWPVF
TGCGCCAGCAGTCAAGATCGGGGGGAATGGCCCGTTTTT
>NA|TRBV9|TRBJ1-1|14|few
CASSVGEGYTEAFF
TGTGCCAGCAGCGTAGGAGAGGGATATACTGAAGCTTTCTTT
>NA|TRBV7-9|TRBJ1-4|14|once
CASKGGGWNEKLFF
TGTGCCAGCAAAGGGGGGGGATGGAATGAAAAACTGTTTTTT
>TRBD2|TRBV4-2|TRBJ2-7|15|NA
CASSPLAGKSYEQYF
TGTGCCAGCAGCCCCCTAGCGGGAAAATCCTACGAGCAGTACTTC
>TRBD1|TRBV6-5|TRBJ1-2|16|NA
CASSYSITGANYGYTF
TGTGCCAGCAGTTACTCGATAACAGGGGCTAACTATGGCTACACCTTC
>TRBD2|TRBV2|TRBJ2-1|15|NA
CASTQREGPEDEQFF
TGTGCCAGCACCCAAAGGGAGGGGCCCGAGGATGAGCAGTTCTTC
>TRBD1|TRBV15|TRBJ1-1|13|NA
CATSRYSGQEAFF
TGTGCCACCAGCAGGTACTCGGGACAGGAAGCTTTCTTT
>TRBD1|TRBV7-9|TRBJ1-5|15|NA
CASSLDTGVNQPQHF
TGTGCCAGCAGCTTAGACACAGGGGTTAATCAGCCCCAGCATTTT
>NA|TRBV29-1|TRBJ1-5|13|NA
CSVDGGINQPQHF
TGCAGCGTTGACGGGGGGATCAATCAGCCCCAGCATTTT
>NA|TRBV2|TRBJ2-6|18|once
CASSRFRRRIGGANVLTF
TGTGCCAGCAGTCGATTTCGCAGGCGTATCGGTGGGGCCAACGTCCTGACTTTC
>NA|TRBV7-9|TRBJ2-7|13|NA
CASSPEGVHEQYF
TGTGCCAGCAGCCCCGAGGGGGTCCACGAGCAGTACTTC
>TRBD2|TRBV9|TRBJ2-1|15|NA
CASSSSGAAYNEQFF
TGTGCCAGCAGCTCTAGCGGGGCAGCCTACAATGAGCAGTTCTTC
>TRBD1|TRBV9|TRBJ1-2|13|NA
CASSVQGGYGYTF
TGTGCCAGCAGCGTCCAGGGGGGCTATGGCTACACCTTC
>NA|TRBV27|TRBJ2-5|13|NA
CASSLRGLETQYF
TGTGCCAGCAGTTTAAGGGGTTTAGAGACCCAGTACTTC
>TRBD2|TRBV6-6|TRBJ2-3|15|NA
CASSFSGGALNTQYF
TGTGCCAGCAGCTTTAGCGGGGGGGCCTTAAATACGCAGTATTTT
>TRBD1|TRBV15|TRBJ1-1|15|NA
CATSRPPDREGRAFF
TGTGCCACCAGCAGACCCCCCGACAGGGAAGGTAGAGCTTTCTTT
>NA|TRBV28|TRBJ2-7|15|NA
CASSPGSESSYEQYF
TGTGCCAGCTCTCCGGGGTCCGAGAGCTCCTACGAGCAGTACTTC
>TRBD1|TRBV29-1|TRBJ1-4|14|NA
CSVLRTGGNEKLFF
TGCAGCGTCCTGCGGACAGGGGGGAATGAAAAACTGTTTTTT
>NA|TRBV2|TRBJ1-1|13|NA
CASGGTFNTEAFF
TGTGCCAGCGGAGGGACGTTTAACACTGAAGCTTTCTTT
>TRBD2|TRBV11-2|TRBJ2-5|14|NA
CASSLGLADETQYF
TGTGCCAGCAGCTTGGGGCTAGCGGATGAGACCCAGTACTTC
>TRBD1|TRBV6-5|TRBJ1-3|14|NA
CASSYARGRNTIYF
TGTGCCAGCAGTTACGCCAGGGGGCGAAACACCATATATTTT
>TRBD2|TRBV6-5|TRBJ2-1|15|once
CASRPLAGLYNEQFF
TGTGCCAGCAGACCACTAGCGGGGTTATACAATGAGCAGTTCTTC
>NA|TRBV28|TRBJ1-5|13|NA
CASRGFGNQPQHF
TGTGCCAGTAGGGGGTTTGGCAATCAGCCCCAGCATTTT
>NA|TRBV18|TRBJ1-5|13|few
CASSRTDNQPQHF
TGTGCCAGCTCCCGGACAGACAATCAGCCCCAGCATTTT
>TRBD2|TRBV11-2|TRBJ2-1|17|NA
CASSLLAGGPEGNEQFF
TGTGCCAGCAGCTTATTAGCGGGGGGGCCGGAGGGTAATGAGCAGTTCTTC
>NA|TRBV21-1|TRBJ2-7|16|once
CASSKIRTAGHYEQYF
TGTGCCAGCAGCAAGATTAGGACAGCCGGTCACTACGAGCAGTACTTC
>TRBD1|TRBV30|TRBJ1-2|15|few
CAWSPGGQRNYGYTF
TGTGCCTGGAGTCCCGGGGGACAGCGAAACTATGGCTACACCTTC
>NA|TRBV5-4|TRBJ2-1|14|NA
CASSLLNPYNEQFF
TGTGCCAGCAGCTTACTGAATCCCTACAATGAGCAGTTCTTC
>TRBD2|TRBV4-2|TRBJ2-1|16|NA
CAGSPYGRETYNEQFF
TGTGCCGGCAGCCCCTACGGGAGGGAGACCTACAATGAGCAGTTCTTC
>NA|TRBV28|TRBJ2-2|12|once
CASSTSHRWLFF
TGTGCCAGCAGTACGTCCCATCGGTGGCTGTTTTTT